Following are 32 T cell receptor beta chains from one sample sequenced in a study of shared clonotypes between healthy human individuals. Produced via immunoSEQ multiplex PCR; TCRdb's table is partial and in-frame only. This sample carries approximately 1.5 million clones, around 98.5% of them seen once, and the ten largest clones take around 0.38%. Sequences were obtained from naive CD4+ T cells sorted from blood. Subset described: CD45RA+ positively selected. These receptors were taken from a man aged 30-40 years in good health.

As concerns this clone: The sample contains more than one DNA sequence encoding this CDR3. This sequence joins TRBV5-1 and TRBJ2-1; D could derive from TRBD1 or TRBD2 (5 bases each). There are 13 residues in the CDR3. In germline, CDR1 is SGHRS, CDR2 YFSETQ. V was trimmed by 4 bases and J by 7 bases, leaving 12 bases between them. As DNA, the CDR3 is TGCGCCAGCAGCCCTGGGACGGATAATGAGCAGTTCTTC. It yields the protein CASSPGTDNEQFF.

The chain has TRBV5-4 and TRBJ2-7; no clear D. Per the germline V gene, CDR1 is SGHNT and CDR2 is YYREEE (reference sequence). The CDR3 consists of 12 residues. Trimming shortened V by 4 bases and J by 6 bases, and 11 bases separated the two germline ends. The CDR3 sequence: CASSPRSGEQYF. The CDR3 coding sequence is TGTGCCAGCAGCCCCCGGTCCGGCGAGCAGTACTTC. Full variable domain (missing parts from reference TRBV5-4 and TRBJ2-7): ETGVTQSPTHLIKTRGQQVTLRCSSQSGHNTVSWYQQALGQGPQFIFQYYREEENGRGNFPPRFSGLQFPNYSSELNVNALELDDSALYLCASSPRSGEQYFGPGTRLTVT.

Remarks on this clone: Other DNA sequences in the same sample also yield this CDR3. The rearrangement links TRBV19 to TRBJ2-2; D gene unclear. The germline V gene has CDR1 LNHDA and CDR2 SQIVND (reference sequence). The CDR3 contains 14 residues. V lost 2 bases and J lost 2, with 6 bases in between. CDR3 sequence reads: CASSILENTGELFF. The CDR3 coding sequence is TGTGCCAGTAGTATACTGGAAAACACCGGGGAGCTGTTTTTT. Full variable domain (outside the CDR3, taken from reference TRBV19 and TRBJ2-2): DGGITQSPKYLFRKEGQNVTLSCEQNLNHDAMYWYRQDPGQGLRLIYYSQIVNDFQKGDIAEGYSVSREKKESFPLTVTSAQKNPTAFYLCASSILENTGELFFGEGSRLTVL.

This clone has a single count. The CDR3 DNA reads TGTGCCAGCAGCCGGGGCTCGGATGGCTACACCTTC. It encodes CASSRGSDGYTF. The chain employs TRBV11-3 and TRBJ1-2; the D gene is possibly TRBD1 (5 bases). CDR1 and CDR2 from the germline V gene are SGHNT and YENEEA. CDR3 length equals 12 residues. Trimming pared 5 bases from V and 6 bases from J, leaving 10 bases between.

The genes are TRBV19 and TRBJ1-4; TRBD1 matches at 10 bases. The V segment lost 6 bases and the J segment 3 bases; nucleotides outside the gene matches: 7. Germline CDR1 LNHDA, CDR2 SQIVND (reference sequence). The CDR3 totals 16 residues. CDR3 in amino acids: CASSHRDRGANEKLFF. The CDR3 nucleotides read TGTGCCAGTAGCCACCGGGACAGGGGTGCTAATGAAAAACTGTTTTTT.

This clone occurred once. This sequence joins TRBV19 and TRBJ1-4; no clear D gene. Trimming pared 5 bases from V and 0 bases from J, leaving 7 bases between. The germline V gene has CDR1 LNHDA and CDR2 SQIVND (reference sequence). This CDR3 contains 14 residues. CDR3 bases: TGTGCCAGTAGTGTTCAGCCAACTAATGAAAAACTGTTTTTT. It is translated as CASSVQPTNEKLFF.

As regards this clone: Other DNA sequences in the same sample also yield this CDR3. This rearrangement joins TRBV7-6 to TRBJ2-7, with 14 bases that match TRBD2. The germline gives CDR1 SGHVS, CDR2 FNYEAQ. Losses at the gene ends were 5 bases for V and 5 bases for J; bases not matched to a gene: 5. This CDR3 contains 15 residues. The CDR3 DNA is TGTGCCAGCAGCCTAGGGACTAGCGGGAGCGACGAGCAGTACTTC. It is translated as CASSLGTSGSDEQYF.

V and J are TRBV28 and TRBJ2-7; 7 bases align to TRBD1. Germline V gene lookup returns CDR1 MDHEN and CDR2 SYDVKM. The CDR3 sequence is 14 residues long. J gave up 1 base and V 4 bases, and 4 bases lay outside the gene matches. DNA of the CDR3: TGTGCCAGCAGTTCCCAGGACAGGTCCTACGAGCAGTACTTC. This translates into CASSSQDRSYEQYF.

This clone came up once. The CDR3 nucleotides are TGTGCCAGCAGCCCCCGGACAGCGACCTACACTGAAGCTTTCTTT. Protein: CASSPRTATYTEAFF. The J gene is TRBJ1-1, the V gene TRBV7-9; TRBD1 is a possible D gene (6 bases). This CDR3 region has 15 residues. The V gene's germline CDR1 is SEHNR and CDR2 FQNEAQ (reference sequence). Trimming left V 5 bases short and J 3 bases short, with 16 bases between.

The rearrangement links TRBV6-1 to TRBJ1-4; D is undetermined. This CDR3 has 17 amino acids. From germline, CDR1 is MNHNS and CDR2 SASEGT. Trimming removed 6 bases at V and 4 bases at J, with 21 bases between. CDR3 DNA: TGTGCCAGCAGCGAATACCCCCGGACGGATTATAATGAAAAACTGTTTTTT. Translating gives CASSEYPRTDYNEKLFF.

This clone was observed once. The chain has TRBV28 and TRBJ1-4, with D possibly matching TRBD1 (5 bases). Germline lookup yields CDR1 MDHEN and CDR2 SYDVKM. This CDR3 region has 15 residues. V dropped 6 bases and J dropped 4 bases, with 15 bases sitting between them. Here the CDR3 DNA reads TGTGCCAGCAGAACATTGGCAGGGCGTAATGAAAAACTGTTTTTT. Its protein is CASRTLAGRNEKLFF.

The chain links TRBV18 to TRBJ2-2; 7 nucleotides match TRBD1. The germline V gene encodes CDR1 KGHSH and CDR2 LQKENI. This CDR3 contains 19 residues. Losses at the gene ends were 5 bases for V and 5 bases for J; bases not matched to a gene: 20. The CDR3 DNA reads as TGTGCCAGCTCAACCCTTTCCCTCGGGACAGTTCATGGGACCGGGGAGCTGTTTTTT. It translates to CASSTLSLGTVHGTGELFF.

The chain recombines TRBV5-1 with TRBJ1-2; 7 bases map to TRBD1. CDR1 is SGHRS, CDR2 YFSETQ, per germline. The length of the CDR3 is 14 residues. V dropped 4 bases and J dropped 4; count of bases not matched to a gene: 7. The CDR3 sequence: CASSPEGQRYGYTF. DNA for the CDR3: TGCGCCAGCAGCCCCGAGGGACAGCGCTATGGCTACACCTTC.

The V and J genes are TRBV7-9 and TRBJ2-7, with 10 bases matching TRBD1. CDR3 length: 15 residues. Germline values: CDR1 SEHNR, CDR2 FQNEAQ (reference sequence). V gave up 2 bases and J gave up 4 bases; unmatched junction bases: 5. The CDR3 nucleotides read TGTGCCAGCAGCTTATTCGGGGACAGGGGTTACGAGCAGTACTTC. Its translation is CASSLFGDRGYEQYF.

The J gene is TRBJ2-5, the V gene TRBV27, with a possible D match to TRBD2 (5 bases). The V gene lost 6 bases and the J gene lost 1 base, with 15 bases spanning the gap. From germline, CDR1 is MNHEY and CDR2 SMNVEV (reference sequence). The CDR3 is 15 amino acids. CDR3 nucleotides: TGTGCCAGCAGGCCACTCGGGGAGCCCCAAGAGACCCAGTACTTC. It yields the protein CASRPLGEPQETQYF.

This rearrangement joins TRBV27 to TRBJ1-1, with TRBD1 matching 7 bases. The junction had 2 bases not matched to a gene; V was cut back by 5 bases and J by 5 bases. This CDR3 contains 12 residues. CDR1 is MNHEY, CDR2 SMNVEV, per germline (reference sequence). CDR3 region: CASSLTGTEAFF. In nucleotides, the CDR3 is TGTGCCAGCAGTCTGACAGGGACTGAAGCTTTCTTT.

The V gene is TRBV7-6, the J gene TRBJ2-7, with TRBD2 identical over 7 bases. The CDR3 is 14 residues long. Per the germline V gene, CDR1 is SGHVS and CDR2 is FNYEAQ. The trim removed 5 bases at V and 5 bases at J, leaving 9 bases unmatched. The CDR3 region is CASSGAGRRHEQYF. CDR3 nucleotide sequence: TGTGCCAGCAGCGGAGCGGGAAGGCGCCACGAGCAGTACTTC.

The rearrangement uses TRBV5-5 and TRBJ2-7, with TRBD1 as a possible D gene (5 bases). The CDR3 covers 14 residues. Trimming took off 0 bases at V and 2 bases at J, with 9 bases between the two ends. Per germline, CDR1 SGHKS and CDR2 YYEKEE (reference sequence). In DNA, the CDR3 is TGTGCCAGCAGCTTGGAGGGGCCGCCCTACGAGCAGTACTTC. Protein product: CASSLEGPPYEQYF.

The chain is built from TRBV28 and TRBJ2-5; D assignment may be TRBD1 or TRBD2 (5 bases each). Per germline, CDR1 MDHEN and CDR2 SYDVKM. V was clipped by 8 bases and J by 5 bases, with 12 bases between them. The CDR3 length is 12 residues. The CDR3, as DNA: TGTGCCAGCGTGGGCAGGGAGGAGACCCAGTACTTC. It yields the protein CASVGREETQYF.

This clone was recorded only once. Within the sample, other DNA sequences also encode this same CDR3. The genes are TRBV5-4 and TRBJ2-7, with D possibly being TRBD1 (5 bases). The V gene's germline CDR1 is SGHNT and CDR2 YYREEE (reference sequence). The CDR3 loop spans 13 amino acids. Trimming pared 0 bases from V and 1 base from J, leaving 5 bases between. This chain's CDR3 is CASSLGQSYEQYF. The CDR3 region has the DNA TGTGCCAGCAGCTTGGGACAGTCCTACGAGCAGTACTTC.

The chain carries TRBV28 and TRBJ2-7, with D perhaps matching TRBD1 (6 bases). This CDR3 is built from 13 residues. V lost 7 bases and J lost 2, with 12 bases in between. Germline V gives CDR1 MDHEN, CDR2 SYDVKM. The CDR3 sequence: CASTLTGPYEQYF. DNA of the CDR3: TGTGCCAGCACCCTGACAGGCCCCTACGAGCAGTACTTC.

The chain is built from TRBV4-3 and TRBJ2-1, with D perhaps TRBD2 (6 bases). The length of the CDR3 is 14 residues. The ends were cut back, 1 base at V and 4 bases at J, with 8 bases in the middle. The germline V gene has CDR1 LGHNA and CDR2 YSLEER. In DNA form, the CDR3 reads TGCGCCAGCAGCCAAGTAGGGACTTACAATGAGCAGTTCTTC. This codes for CASSQVGTYNEQFF.

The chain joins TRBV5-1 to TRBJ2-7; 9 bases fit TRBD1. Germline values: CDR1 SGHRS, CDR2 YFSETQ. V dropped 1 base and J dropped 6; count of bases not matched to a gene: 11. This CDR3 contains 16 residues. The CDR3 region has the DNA TGCGCCAGCAGCTTGCGACCGGGACAGGGTTTTTCCGAGCAGTACTTC. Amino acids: CASSLRPGQGFSEQYF.

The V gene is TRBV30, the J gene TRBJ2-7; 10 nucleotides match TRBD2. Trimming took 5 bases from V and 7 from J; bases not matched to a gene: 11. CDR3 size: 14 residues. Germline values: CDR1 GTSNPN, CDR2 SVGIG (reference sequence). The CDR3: CAWESGRALREQYF. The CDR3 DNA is TGTGCCTGGGAAAGCGGGAGGGCCCTAAGGGAGCAGTACTTC.

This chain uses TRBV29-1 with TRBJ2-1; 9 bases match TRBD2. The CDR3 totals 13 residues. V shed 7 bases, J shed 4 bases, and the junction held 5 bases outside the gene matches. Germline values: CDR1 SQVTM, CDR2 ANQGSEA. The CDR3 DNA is TGCAGCGCTAGCGGGATGTATTACAATGAGCAGTTCTTC. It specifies CSASGMYYNEQFF.

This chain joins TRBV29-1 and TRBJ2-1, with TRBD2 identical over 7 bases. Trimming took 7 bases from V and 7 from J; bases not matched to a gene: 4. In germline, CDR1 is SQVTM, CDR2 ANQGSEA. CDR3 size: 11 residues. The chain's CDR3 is CSGGTINEQFF. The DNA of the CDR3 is TGCAGCGGGGGGACTATAAATGAGCAGTTCTTC.

DNA for the CDR3: TGTGCCAGCAGCTTACTGCTAGCGGAAAGTTCCTACAATGAGCAGTTCTTC. Encoded protein: CASSLLLAESSYNEQFF. The V and J genes are TRBV13 and TRBJ2-1; TRBD2 agrees at 7 bases. This CDR3 comprises 17 residues. V lost 2 bases, J lost 1 base, and 8 bases stayed unmatched. CDR1 and CDR2 from the germline V gene are PRHDT and FYEKMQ (reference sequence). The variable domain in full, with the rest retrieved from reference TRBV13 and TRBJ2-1, is AAGVIQSPRHLIKEKRETATLKCYPIPRHDTVYWYQQGPGQDPQFLISFYEKMQSDKGSIPDRFSAQQFSDYHSELNMSSLELGDSALYFCASSLLLAESSYNEQFFGPGTRLTVL.

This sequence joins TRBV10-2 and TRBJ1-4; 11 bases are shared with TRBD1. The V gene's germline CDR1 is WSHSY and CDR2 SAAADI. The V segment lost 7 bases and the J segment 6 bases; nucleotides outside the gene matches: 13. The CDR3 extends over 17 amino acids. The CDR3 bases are TGCGCCAGCATCCCTGGGGGACAGGGGGACGAGGATGAAAAACTGTTTTTT. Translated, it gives CASIPGGQGDEDEKLFF.

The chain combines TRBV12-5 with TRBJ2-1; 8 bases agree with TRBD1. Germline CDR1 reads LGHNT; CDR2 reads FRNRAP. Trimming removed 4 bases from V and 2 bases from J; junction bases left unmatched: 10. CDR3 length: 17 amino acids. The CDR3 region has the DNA TGTGCTAGTGGTTCTACCTTGGGACAGGTTACCTACAATGAGCAGTTCTTC. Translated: CASGSTLGQVTYNEQFF.

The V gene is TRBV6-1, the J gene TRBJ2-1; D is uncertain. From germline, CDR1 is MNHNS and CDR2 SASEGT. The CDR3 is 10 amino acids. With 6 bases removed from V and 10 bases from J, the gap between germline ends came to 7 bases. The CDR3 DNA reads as TGTGCCAGCAGAAATTACGAGCAGTTCTTC. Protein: CASRNYEQFF.

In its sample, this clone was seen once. As DNA, the CDR3 is TGTGCCAGCTCAGCAGGGGTACCTGGAAACACCATATATTTT. Translated: CASSAGVPGNTIYF. The chain employs TRBV18 and TRBJ1-3, with D tentatively TRBD1 (6 bases). This CDR3 has 14 amino acids. The germline gives CDR1 KGHSH, CDR2 LQKENI. V shed 5 bases and J shed 2 bases, with 10 bases lying between them.

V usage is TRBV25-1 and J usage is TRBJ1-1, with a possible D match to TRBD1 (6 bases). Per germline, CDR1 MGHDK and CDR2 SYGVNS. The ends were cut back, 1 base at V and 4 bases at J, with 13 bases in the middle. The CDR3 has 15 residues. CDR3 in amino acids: CASSELQGLPTEAFF. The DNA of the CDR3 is TGTGCCAGCAGTGAATTACAGGGTCTCCCCACTGAAGCTTTCTTT.